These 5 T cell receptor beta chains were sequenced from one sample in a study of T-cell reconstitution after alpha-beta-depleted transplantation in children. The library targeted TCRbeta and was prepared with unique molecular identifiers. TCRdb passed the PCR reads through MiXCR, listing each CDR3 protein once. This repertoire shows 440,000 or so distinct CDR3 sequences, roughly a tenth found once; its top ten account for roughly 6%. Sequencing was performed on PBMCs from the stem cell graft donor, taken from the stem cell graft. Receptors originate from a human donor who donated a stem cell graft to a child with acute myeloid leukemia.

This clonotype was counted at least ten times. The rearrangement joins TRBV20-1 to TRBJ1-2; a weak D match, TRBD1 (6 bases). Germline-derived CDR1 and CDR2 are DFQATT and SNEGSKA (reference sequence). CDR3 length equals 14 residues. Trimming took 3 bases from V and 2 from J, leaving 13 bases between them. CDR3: CSASMRTVNYGYTF. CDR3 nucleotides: TGCAGTGCTAGTATGAGGACAGTCAACTATGGCTACACCTTC.

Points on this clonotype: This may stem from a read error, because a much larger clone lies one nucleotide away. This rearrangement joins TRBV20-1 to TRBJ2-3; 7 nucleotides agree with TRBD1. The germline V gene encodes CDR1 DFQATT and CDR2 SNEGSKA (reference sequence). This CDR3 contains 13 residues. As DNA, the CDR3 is TGCAGTGCCGCGGACAGGCTACCAGATACGCATTATTTT. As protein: CSAADRLPDTHYF.

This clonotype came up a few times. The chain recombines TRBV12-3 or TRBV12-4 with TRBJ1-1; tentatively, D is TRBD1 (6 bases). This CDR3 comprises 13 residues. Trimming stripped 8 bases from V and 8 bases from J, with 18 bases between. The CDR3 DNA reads TGTGCCAGCGGACACGGGGGGGGCCAGGAAGCTTTCTTT. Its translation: CASGHGGGQEAFF.

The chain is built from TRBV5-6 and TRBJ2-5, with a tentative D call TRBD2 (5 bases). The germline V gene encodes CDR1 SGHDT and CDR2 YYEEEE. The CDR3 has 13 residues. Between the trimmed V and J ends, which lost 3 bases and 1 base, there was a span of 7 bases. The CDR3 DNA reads TGTGCCAGCAGCTCGGACTTCCAAGAGACCCAGTACTTC. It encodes CASSSDFQETQYF.

CDR3 region: CASSSGDGGGQYF. The DNA for the CDR3 is TGTGCCAGCAGCTCGGGGGACGGGGGTGGACAGTACTTC. The chain links TRBV7-3 to TRBJ2-4; tentative D call: TRBD2 (6 bases). Germline CDR1 is SGHTA and CDR2 is FQGTGA. Trimming took 4 bases from V and 13 from J, leaving 17 bases between them. CDR3 length: 13 residues.